The source of this T cell receptor (beta chain) is a study of cytomegalovirus exposure and HLA in healthy donors. This clone was detected a few times. One junction end disagrees with the germline gene, perhaps due to a read error. Amplification used 60 Vbeta primers and 13 Jbeta primers. Profiling relied on immunoSEQ multiplex PCR, and the TCRdb table lists in-frame clones only, not all of them. The table lists 100,000 to 130,000 clones, approximately 81% of them singletons. The CDR3 runs to 15 residues. Germline V gene sequence: CDR1 SSHAT, CDR2 FNYEAQ (reference sequence). The sample consisted of PBMCs. The rearrangement joins TRBV7-7 to TRBJ2-2, with TRBD1 identical over 7 bases. This receptor was obtained from a man aged 30 to 45 in good health and CMV-seronegative. DNA of the CDR3: TGTGCTAGCAGCACCATGGGACAGTTAGCCGGGGAGCTGTTTTTT. This translates into CASSTMGQLAGELFF.